This TCR beta chain was captured by sequencing in a study of OX40 agonist ivuxolimab in advanced cancers. Whole-study context: Ivuxolimab, an antibody that agonizes OX40 (CD134), was administered to the patients.

Trimming stripped 6 bases from V and 4 bases from J, with 15 bases between. The germline CDR1 and CDR2 sequences are MDHEN and SYDVKM. The CDR3 runs to 14 residues. Findings and limits, study-wide: Mean expanded clone counts were higher in CD8+ than CD4+ T cells.

This clone was observed a single time. Its antigen is not known. Clones were sequenced by immunoSEQ multiplex PCR, and TCRdb holds only the in-frame ones, with some missing. Here the sample spans some 110,000 clones, around 93% being singletons. The clonotype was recovered from an adult with an advanced solid tumor such as melanoma, head and neck, liver or kidney cancer. The chain employs TRBV28 and TRBJ1-1, with D possibly being TRBD1 (6 bases). The starting material was CD4+ or CD8+ T cells sorted from blood, obtained in a trial of the OX40 agonist ivuxolimab. The CDR3 DNA is TGTGCCAGCAGCTACGGACAGCGGCGCACTGAAGCTTTCTTT. Protein sequence: CASSYGQRRTEAFF.